The 17 T cell receptor beta chains below were found in one sample sequenced in a study of T cells in tuberculosis (dated by TCRdb to 2016 to 2019). The library was produced with the immunoSEQ multiplex PCR assay. TCRdb obtained this table from immuneACCESS and retained in-frame rearrangements with V and J assigned. These tables miss some clones; where compared with another copy, unresolved V genes account for less than half of the shortfall, and the remainder is unexplained. The sample yields some 90,000 clones; approximately 90% were counted once. The ten biggest clones cover under 2.5% of the sample. Thawed, overnight-rested PBMC were stained with GMM-loaded CD1B tetramer, a Live/Dead dye and anti-CD3, then sorted on a FACS Aria II. The CD1B tetramers were loaded with C32 glucose monomycolate that had been purified from Rhodococcus equi. Sequenced input: CD1b-GMM tetramer-negative cells sorted from PBMCs. What this sample's cell subset or site label stands for: T cells not binding CD1B-GMM tetramer, sorted from same donor. The receptors derive from an adult woman with latent tuberculosis.

The sample holds a few counts of this clone. The chain carries TRBV7-3 and TRBJ1-1; TRBD1 might be the D (5 bases). From germline, CDR1 is SGHTA and CDR2 FQGTGA. Trimming removed 1 base from V and 2 bases from J, with 8 bases in between. The CDR3 totals 14 residues. The CDR3 bases are TGTGCCAGCAGCTTAAGGGGCAGCAACACTGAAGCTTTCTTT. Translating gives CASSLRGSNTEAFF. Looking up the rest from reference TRBV7-3 and TRBJ1-1 gives the full variable domain: GAGVSQTPSNKVTEKGKYVELRCDPISGHTALYWYRQSLGQGPEFLIYFQGTGAADDSGLPNDRFFAVRPEGSVSTLKIQRTERGDSAVYLCASSLRGSNTEAFFGQGTRLTVV.

The chain has TRBV6-1 and TRBJ2-7, with 8 bases identical to TRBD2. The CDR3 has 15 amino acids. The germline V gene has CDR1 MNHNS and CDR2 SASEGT. Germline trimming cut 2 bases from V and 5 bases from J; bases unmatched to any gene: 8. CDR3 amino acids: CASSEWGAGDHEQYV. CDR3 sequence (DNA): TGTGCCAGCAGTGAATGGGGAGCGGGGGACCACGAGCAGTACGTC.

This clone appeared a single time. The chain links TRBV6-6 to TRBJ1-5; 7 nucleotides agree with TRBD1. The CDR3 consists of 16 residues. With 5 bases clipped from V and 2 bases from J, the junction kept 9 bases outside the gene matches. Per the germline V gene, CDR1 is MNHNY and CDR2 is SVGAGI (reference sequence). This CDR3 reads CASSRPTGSGNQPQHF. CDR3 nucleotides: TGTGCCAGCAGTCGACCGACAGGGTCTGGCAATCAGCCCCAGCATTTT.

The table lists this clone with a few counts. The gene calls are TRBV20-1 and TRBJ2-7; 8 bases align to TRBD1. The CDR3 runs to 11 residues. J lost 7 bases, V lost 2 bases, and 1 base had no gene match. CDR1 DFQATT and CDR2 SNEGSKA come from the germline V gene (reference sequence). CDR3 DNA: TGCAGTGCTAGACGGACAGGGGAGCAGTACTTC. Amino acids: CSARRTGEQYF.

This chain joins TRBV4-1 and TRBJ2-1, with 8 bases matching TRBD2. This CDR3 region has 16 residues. From germline, CDR1 is MGHRA and CDR2 YSYEKL. V was pared by 0 bases and J by 4 bases, with 5 bases of the junction left unmatched. The CDR3 bases are TGCGCCAGCAGCCAAGATCCCGGGACTAGTTACAATGAGCAGTTCTTC. The encoded protein is CASSQDPGTSYNEQFF.

This chain uses TRBV4-2 with TRBJ1-2; 7 bases fit TRBD1. The CDR3 has 14 residues. Trimming took 0 bases from V and 4 from J; bases not matched to a gene: 2. Per the germline V gene, CDR1 is LGHNA and CDR2 is YNFKEQ. The CDR3 DNA follows: TGTGCCAGCAGCCAAGACCGGACAGGCTATGGCTACACCTTC. This gives the protein CASSQDRTGYGYTF.

This clone was seen only once. The V and J genes are TRBV7-2 and TRBJ1-3; D gene unclear. Germline loops: CDR1 SGHTA, CDR2 FQGNSA. The V gene lost 5 bases and the J gene lost 3 bases, with 14 bases spanning the gap. The CDR3 is 15 amino acids. CDR3 in amino acids: CASSPLRENGNTIYF. CDR3 DNA sequence: TGTGCCAGCAGCCCTCTACGGGAGAATGGAAACACCATATATTTT.

The chain couples TRBV5-5 to TRBJ1-4; D gene unclear. Deletions cut 4 bases from V and 3 bases from J, with 16 bases between. The V gene's germline CDR1 is SGHKS and CDR2 YYEKEE (reference sequence). This CDR3 is 16 amino acids long. The CDR3 nucleotides read TGTGCCAGCAGCCTCCCGATTGCCCTAGCTAATGAAAAACTGTTTTTT. Its protein product is CASSLPIALANEKLFF.

This chain joins TRBV5-4 and TRBJ2-2; 12 bases match TRBD2. Trimming took 5 bases from V and 6 from J; bases not matched to a gene: 5. In germline, CDR1 is SGHNT, CDR2 YYREEE (reference sequence). The CDR3 runs to 15 residues. In DNA form, the CDR3 reads TGTGCCAGCAGTGCTAGCGGGGGGGTTCCCGGGGAGCTGTTTTTT. Translated: CASSASGGVPGELFF.

DNA for the CDR3: TGTGCCAGCACCGAGGCCGGGGGAGGCTACACCTTC. Protein product: CASTEAGGGYTF. The chain has TRBV5-6 and TRBJ1-2; D possibly corresponds to TRBD1 (5 bases). The CDR3 spans 12 residues. From germline, CDR1 is SGHDT and CDR2 YYEEEE. With 6 bases removed from V and 8 bases from J, the gap between germline ends came to 14 bases.

The chain has TRBV11-2 and TRBJ1-4, with D possibly TRBD1 on 6 matching bases. The CDR3 runs to 14 residues. V lost 5 bases and J 4 bases, leaving 11 bases between the germline ends. CDR1 is SGHAT and CDR2 is FQNNGV in the germline V gene. The CDR3 DNA reads as TGTGCCAGCAGCCCGGACAGCTTTAATGAAAAACTGTTTTTT. This sequence encodes CASSPDSFNEKLFF.

The chain recombines TRBV28 with TRBJ1-1, with 7 nucleotides matching TRBD1. CDR1 is MDHEN and CDR2 is SYDVKM in the germline V gene. V trimming: 5 bases; J trimming: 1 base; junction bases outside the gene matches: 4. This CDR3 region has 14 residues. In nucleotides, the CDR3 is TGTGCCAGCAGTCCCGACAGGGAGAACACTGAAGCTTTCTTT. It yields the protein CASSPDRENTEAFF.

The rearrangement links TRBV25-1 to TRBJ2-5, with D perhaps TRBD2 (6 bases). The V and J ends lost 1 base and 1 base respectively, with 13 bases between them. Germline V CDR1 and CDR2: MGHDK, SYGVNS. The CDR3 is made up of 16 amino acids. CDR3 residues: CASSESITSSQETQYF. The CDR3 nucleotides are TGTGCCAGCAGTGAATCGATTACTAGCAGCCAAGAGACCCAGTACTTC.

The chain recombines TRBV19 with TRBJ1-5, with 8 bases lining up with TRBD1. CDR1 and CDR2 from the germline V gene are LNHDA and SQIVND (reference sequence). Trimming removed 7 bases from V and 1 base from J; junction bases left unmatched: 12. The CDR3 loop spans 17 amino acids. The CDR3 spells CASITTGGGGSNQPQHF. CDR3 DNA sequence: TGTGCCAGTATCACAACAGGGGGTGGGGGAAGCAATCAGCCCCAGCATTTT.

The chain carries TRBV9 and TRBJ1-1; D might be TRBD1 (6 bases). V lost 3 bases and J lost 3, with 15 bases in between. The CDR3 totals 15 residues. CDR1 is SGDLS, CDR2 YYNGEE, per germline. In DNA form, the CDR3 reads TGTGCCAGCAGCGCTGGAAACAGGGTCGACACTGAAGCTTTCTTT. This codes for CASSAGNRVDTEAFF.

This rearrangement joins TRBV23-1 to TRBJ1-4; TRBD1 matches at 11 bases. TRBV23-1 falls under the ORF class, with uncertain function. The CDR3 totals 16 residues. The junction had 8 bases not matched to a gene; V was cut back by 4 bases and J by 7 bases. CDR3 residues: CASSLVGQGASEKLFF. The CDR3 DNA sequence: TGCGCCAGCAGTCTGGTTGGACAGGGGGCCAGTGAAAAACTGTTTTTT.

The V and J genes are TRBV7-9 and TRBJ2-2; 8 nucleotides agree with TRBD2. There are 14 residues in the CDR3. Per the germline V gene, CDR1 is SEHNR and CDR2 is FQNEAQ (reference sequence). V shed 8 bases, J shed 7 bases, and the junction held 9 bases outside the gene matches. The CDR3 spells CASDSGVGGGELFF. The CDR3 DNA reads TGTGCCAGCGATAGCGGGGTCGGAGGCGGGGAGCTGTTTTTT.